This is a list of T cell receptor beta chains from one sample in a study of cytomegalovirus exposure and HLA in healthy donors. TCRdb keeps only in-frame clones here, not all; method: immunoSEQ multiplex PCR. This table holds about 140,000 clones, 77% found once. The sample comprised PBMCs. The origin of the receptors is a woman aged 45 to 65 in good health and CMV-seronegative. CDR3s include the opening cysteine and the closing phenylalanine or tryptophan. Size is stated for part of the rows, as once, few or many counts, or as a class when the clone is expanded.

>TRBV6-5|NA
CASSYGDTQYF
>TRBV2|NA
CASSGDGSYLGYTF
>TRBV7-2|NA
CASSLLPTNEKLFF
>TRBV5-1|NA
CASSLRLGVGEQFF
>TRBV2|NA
CASSEALQGDTQYF
>TRBV27|NA
CASSLITGGETQYF
>TRBV5-6|NA
CASSLAGSGETQYF
>TRBV29-1|NA
CSVGIGNEQYF
>TRBV19|NA
CASSDPPYRVEAFF
>TRBV6-1|NA
CASSELGSSGANVLTF
>TRBV7-2|NA
CASSPSCEQYF
>TRBV7-2|once
CASTRSGGGDTQYF
>TRBV7-2|once
CASSLAGRETQYF
>TRBV29-1|NA
CSVESRGLIGELFF
>TRBV7-2|few
CASSSIIGTAFDHEQYF
>TRBV2|NA
CASRLQGVSTDTQYF
>TRBV5-4|once
CASSATSGLYNEQFF
>TRBV5-6|NA
CASSFTRIYNSPLHF
>TRBV2|NA
CASSGASGGRETQYF
>TRBV7-2|NA
CASSALPEGPTEAFF
>TRBV5-1|NA
CASSGTGIYGYTF
>TRBV4-1|NA
CASSQPTGLGTEAFF
>TRBV28|few
CASSLGAAPMGYTF
>TRBV30|NA
CAWNRGRSTGELFF
>TRBV6-5|NA
CASSSRRTEAFF
>TRBV25-1|NA
CASSPLREPYEQYF
>TRBV6-1|NA
CASSGYSGQGGTETQYF
>TRBV5-1|NA
CASSRTGGNSGNTIYF
>TRBV5-4|few
CASSLQGGLNEKLFF
>TRBV6-5|NA
CASRITGGQYEQYF